Each of the 23 T cell receptor beta chains below was sequenced from the same sample in a study of cytomegalovirus exposure and HLA in healthy donors. Profiling relied on immunoSEQ multiplex PCR, and the TCRdb table lists in-frame clones only, not all of them. The table includes about 140,000 clones, less than 90% detected once. The specimen was PBMCs. These receptors were taken from a man aged 18 to 29 in good health and CMV-seronegative.

This clone was counted ten times or more. The chain has TRBV7-9 and TRBJ2-3, with D unresolved. Trimming cost V 1 base and J 6 bases, with 5 bases left between them. The CDR3 totals 12 residues. Looked up from germline, CDR1 is SEHNR and CDR2 is FQNEAQ (reference sequence). CDR3 nucleotide sequence: TGTGCCAGCAGCTTAGATGGCGATACGCAGTATTTT. Its protein is CASSLDGDTQYF.

CDR3 sequence (DNA): TGTGCCAGCAGCTTCGGGCGGGGCCCTGAATACGAGCAGTACTTC. Its translation is CASSFGRGPEYEQYF. The V gene is TRBV5-4, the J gene TRBJ2-7; D is possibly TRBD2 (6 bases). The CDR3 is 15 residues long. Per germline, CDR1 SGHNT and CDR2 YYREEE (reference sequence). Trimming shortened V by 2 bases and J by 4 bases, and 16 bases separated the two germline ends.

This clone was detected only a few times. The CDR3 coding sequence is TGTGCCAGCAGCGCCAGGACAGAGGGCCAGCCCCAGCATTTT. Protein sequence: CASSARTEGQPQHF. This chain uses TRBV5-6 with TRBJ1-5, with a tentative D call TRBD1 (6 bases). Deletions cut 4 bases from V and 7 bases from J, with 15 bases between. CDR1 SGHDT and CDR2 YYEEEE come from the germline V gene. This CDR3 is built from 14 residues.

The V and J genes are TRBV5-4 and TRBJ2-7; 11 positions agree with TRBD1. This CDR3 has 14 amino acids. V gave up 4 bases and J gave up 4 bases; unmatched junction bases: 4. Germline V lookup: CDR1 SGHNT, CDR2 YYREEE (reference sequence). The CDR3 DNA reads as TGTGCCAGCAGCGGCGGGACAGGGGGGTACGAGCAGTACTTC. This gives the protein CASSGGTGGYEQYF.

The chain has TRBV2 and TRBJ2-1; TRBD1 agrees at 8 bases. Germline CDR1 SNHLY, CDR2 FYNNEI. The length of the CDR3 is 13 residues. Unmatched junction bases numbered 6, after V lost 8 bases and J lost 6 bases. The DNA for the CDR3 is TGTGCCAGCTCGGCCAGGGGGCGCAATGAGCAGTTCTTC. Amino acid sequence: CASSARGRNEQFF. Full variable domain (outside the CDR3, taken from reference TRBV2 and TRBJ2-1): EPEVTQTPSHQVTQMGQEVILRCVPISNHLYFYWYRQILGQKVEFLVSFYNNEISEKSEIFDDQFSVERPDGSNFTLKIRSTKLEDSAMYFCASSARGRNEQFFGPGTRLTVL.

The V call is TRBV2, the J call TRBJ1-5; the D is unclear. With 3 bases removed from V and 0 bases from J, the gap between germline ends came to 9 bases. Germline CDR1 SNHLY, CDR2 FYNNEI. This CDR3 contains 15 residues. The CDR3 coding sequence is TGTGCCAGCAGTGATAGCGTGGCTAGCAATCAGCCCCAGCATTTT. Amino acid sequence: CASSDSVASNQPQHF.

This chain connects TRBV11-2 to TRBJ1-1, with TRBD1 as a possible D gene (5 bases). CDR3 length: 17 amino acids. The V gene's germline CDR1 is SGHAT and CDR2 FQNNGV. With 2 bases removed from V and 3 bases from J, the gap between germline ends came to 19 bases. The CDR3: CASSLRDSGTVHTEAFF. CDR3 bases: TGTGCCAGCAGCTTACGGGACTCCGGTACCGTTCACACTGAAGCTTTCTTT. The whole variable domain, filled in from reference TRBV11-2 and TRBJ1-1, reads EAGVAQSPRYKIIEKRQSVAFWCNPISGHATLYWYQQILGQGPKLLIQFQNNGVVDDSQLPKDRFSAERLKGVDSTLKIQPAKLEDSAVYLCASSLRDSGTVHTEAFFGQGTRLTVV.

V usage is TRBV5-1 and J usage is TRBJ2-1, with D possibly being TRBD1 (5 bases). Germline CDR1 and CDR2: SGHRS and YFSETQ. The CDR3 contains 13 residues. Trimming removed 2 bases from V and 7 bases from J, with 10 bases in between. Here the CDR3 DNA reads TGCGCCAGCAGCTTAGCAGGGCCGAATGAGCAGTTCTTC. Translation gives CASSLAGPNEQFF.

This clone was found a few times. The chain links TRBV18 to TRBJ2-3; D is unclear. CDR3 size: 13 residues. The germline V and J ends were trimmed by 6 bases and 0 bases, with 7 bases remaining between them. Germline CDR1 is KGHSH and CDR2 is LQKENI. The CDR3 bases are TGTGCCAGCTCGAAAACTAGCACAGATACGCAGTATTTT. Translation: CASSKTSTDTQYF.

V and J are TRBV28 and TRBJ2-7, with D possibly matching TRBD1 (7 bases). Trimming cost V 5 bases and J 0 bases, with 14 bases left between them. Germline V gene lookup returns CDR1 MDHEN and CDR2 SYDVKM. The CDR3 sequence is 15 residues long. The CDR3, as DNA: TGTGCCAGCAGTATTCAGGGGGGAATCTCCTACGAGCAGTACTTC. Its protein is CASSIQGGISYEQYF.

V usage is TRBV4-1 and J usage is TRBJ1-1; the D gene is possibly TRBD1 (6 bases). CDR1 is MGHRA, CDR2 YSYEKL, per germline. Deletions cut 2 bases from V and 0 bases from J, with 10 bases between. This CDR3 has 15 amino acids. DNA of the CDR3: TGCGCCAGCAGCCAAACTACAGGGATGAACACTGAAGCTTTCTTT. Translation: CASSQTTGMNTEAFF.

The chain links TRBV2 to TRBJ2-1; D unclear. Trimming took off 7 bases at V and 9 bases at J, with 16 bases between the two ends. Germline V gene lookup returns CDR1 SNHLY and CDR2 FYNNEI. This CDR3 is built from 13 residues. The CDR3 DNA reads as TGTGCCAGCAATTCCCAAGACGGCGGTGAGCAGTTCTTC. Its protein is CASNSQDGGEQFF.

The gene calls are TRBV4-1 and TRBJ2-1; 9 bases align to TRBD2. The CDR3 loop spans 17 amino acids. CDR1 and CDR2 from the germline V gene are MGHRA and YSYEKL. J gave up 6 bases and V 0 bases, and 9 bases lay outside the gene matches. The CDR3 nucleotides read TGCGCCAGCAGCCAAGAGAGGCAACTAGCGGGTCGCAATGAGCAGTTCTTC. Translation gives CASSQERQLAGRNEQFF.

The gene calls are TRBV28 and TRBJ2-7; TRBD1 agrees at 7 bases. CDR1 MDHEN and CDR2 SYDVKM come from the germline V gene. Trimming removed 4 bases from V and 3 bases from J; junction bases left unmatched: 0. The CDR3 is made up of 12 amino acids. Here the CDR3 reads CASSSGGYEQYF. CDR3 nucleotides: TGTGCCAGCAGTTCAGGGGGCTACGAGCAGTACTTC.

V is TRBV30 and J is TRBJ2-1; D is possibly TRBD1 (6 bases). Germline V gene lookup returns CDR1 GTSNPN and CDR2 SVGIG (reference sequence). The CDR3 is made up of 12 amino acids. V lost 4 bases and J 7 bases, leaving 11 bases between the germline ends. The CDR3 is CAWTVTGNEQFF. The CDR3 DNA sequence: TGTGCCTGGACGGTTACAGGGAATGAGCAGTTCTTC.

The chain links TRBV7-2 to TRBJ2-5; 10 bases match TRBD2. After removal of 2 bases from V and 7 bases from J, the junction contained 7 bases not matched to a gene. The CDR3 totals 15 residues. Germline CDR1 and CDR2: SGHTA and FQGNSA. This chain's CDR3 is CASSLLAGDVGTQYF. The DNA of the CDR3 is TGTGCCAGCAGCTTACTAGCGGGGGACGTAGGGACCCAGTACTTC.

This clone was found a few times. The J gene is TRBJ2-7, the V gene TRBV9; 7 nucleotides line up with TRBD2. The length of the CDR3 is 14 residues. With V trimmed by 4 bases and J by 5 bases, 9 bases remained unmatched. Germline V gene data show CDR1 as SGDLS and CDR2 as YYNGEE. This CDR3 is CASSMGGYRHEQYF. CDR3 DNA sequence: TGTGCCAGCAGCATGGGGGGGTACAGGCACGAGCAGTACTTC.

This clone showed up just a few times. This sequence joins TRBV19 and TRBJ1-2; 7 bases match TRBD1. This CDR3 comprises 13 residues. V lost 5 bases and J lost 5; bases outside the gene matches: 5. Germline lookup yields CDR1 LNHDA and CDR2 SQIVND (reference sequence). The CDR3 region has the DNA TGTGCCAGTAGTCCGACGACAGGGTATGGCTACACCTTC. Protein: CASSPTTGYGYTF.

The rearrangement links TRBV10-3 to TRBJ2-6, with D maybe TRBD2 (5 bases). The CDR3 loop spans 17 amino acids. V lost 3 bases to trimming and J lost 2 bases, with 14 bases between them. Germline loops: CDR1 ENHRY, CDR2 SYGVKD. CDR3 region: CAISDPRGDPGANVLTF. CDR3 sequence (DNA): TGTGCCATCAGTGATCCTCGGGGAGATCCTGGGGCCAACGTCCTGACTTTC.

The chain links TRBV7-8 to TRBJ1-1; D possibly corresponds to TRBD1 (6 bases). The CDR3 consists of 14 residues. Germline loops: CDR1 SGHVS, CDR2 FQNEAQ. The ends were cut back, 5 bases at V and 1 base at J, with 11 bases in the middle. The CDR3 nucleotides read TGTGCCAGCAGCCCGCGACAGGCGAACACTGAAGCTTTCTTT. Translating it yields CASSPRQANTEAFF.

This rearrangement joins TRBV19 to TRBJ1-2, with TRBD1 identical over 7 bases. V lost 3 bases, J lost 7 bases, and 8 bases stayed unmatched. In germline, CDR1 is LNHDA, CDR2 SQIVND (reference sequence). The CDR3 has 14 amino acids. This chain's CDR3 is CASSIDRDSGGYTF. The DNA of the CDR3 is TGTGCCAGTAGTATCGACAGGGATTCCGGTGGCTACACCTTC.

The sample holds one count of this clone. The J gene is TRBJ2-1, the V gene TRBV28; D uncertain. Germline lookup yields CDR1 MDHEN and CDR2 SYDVKM. V lost 5 bases to trimming and J lost 0 bases, with 14 bases between them. The CDR3 has 16 residues. The CDR3 nucleotides read TGTGCCAGCAGTCCATGGTTAAGTAGCTCCTACAATGAGCAGTTCTTC. Translating gives CASSPWLSSSYNEQFF.

The chain links TRBV7-9 to TRBJ2-7, with D maybe TRBD2 (5 bases). Germline V gives CDR1 SEHNR, CDR2 FQNEAQ (reference sequence). This CDR3 has 13 amino acids. V was cut by 5 bases and J by 5 bases, with 13 bases left in between. For the CDR3, the DNA is TGTGCCAGCAGCCGGACGCCTAGCAACGAGCAGTACTTC. Amino acid sequence: CASSRTPSNEQYF.